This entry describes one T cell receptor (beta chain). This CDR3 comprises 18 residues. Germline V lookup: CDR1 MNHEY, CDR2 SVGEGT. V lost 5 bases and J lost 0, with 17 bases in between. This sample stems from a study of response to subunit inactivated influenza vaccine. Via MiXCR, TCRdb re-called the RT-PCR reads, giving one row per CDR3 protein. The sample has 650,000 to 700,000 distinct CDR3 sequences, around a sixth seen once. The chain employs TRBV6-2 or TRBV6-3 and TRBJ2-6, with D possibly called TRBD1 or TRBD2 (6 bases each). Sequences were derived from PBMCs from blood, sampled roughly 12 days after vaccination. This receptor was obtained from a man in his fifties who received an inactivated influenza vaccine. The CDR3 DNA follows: TGTGCCAGCAGTCCGCCGGTAGGGGGGAGCTCTGGGGCCAACGTCCTGACTTTC. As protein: CASSPPVGGSSGANVLTF.